This T cell receptor beta chain comes out of a study of T cell responses to AZD1222 COVID-19 vaccine. There are 13 residues in the CDR3. With 4 bases removed from V and 5 bases from J, the gap between germline ends came to 8 bases. The V gene's germline CDR1 is MNHNY and CDR2 SVGAGI (reference sequence). Profiled with immunoSEQ multiplex PCR; TCRdb holds only in-frame clones, not every one. The sample holds 150,000 to 200,000 clones, 85% to 95% seen once. This clonotype was obtained from an adult in good health. Specimen: peripheral blood, collected on day 0 of AZD1222 vaccination. This chain connects TRBV6-6 to TRBJ2-2; no firm D call. In DNA form, the CDR3 reads TGTGCCAGCAGTTCCACAGTAACCGGGGAGCTGTTTTTT. It is translated as CASSSTVTGELFF.